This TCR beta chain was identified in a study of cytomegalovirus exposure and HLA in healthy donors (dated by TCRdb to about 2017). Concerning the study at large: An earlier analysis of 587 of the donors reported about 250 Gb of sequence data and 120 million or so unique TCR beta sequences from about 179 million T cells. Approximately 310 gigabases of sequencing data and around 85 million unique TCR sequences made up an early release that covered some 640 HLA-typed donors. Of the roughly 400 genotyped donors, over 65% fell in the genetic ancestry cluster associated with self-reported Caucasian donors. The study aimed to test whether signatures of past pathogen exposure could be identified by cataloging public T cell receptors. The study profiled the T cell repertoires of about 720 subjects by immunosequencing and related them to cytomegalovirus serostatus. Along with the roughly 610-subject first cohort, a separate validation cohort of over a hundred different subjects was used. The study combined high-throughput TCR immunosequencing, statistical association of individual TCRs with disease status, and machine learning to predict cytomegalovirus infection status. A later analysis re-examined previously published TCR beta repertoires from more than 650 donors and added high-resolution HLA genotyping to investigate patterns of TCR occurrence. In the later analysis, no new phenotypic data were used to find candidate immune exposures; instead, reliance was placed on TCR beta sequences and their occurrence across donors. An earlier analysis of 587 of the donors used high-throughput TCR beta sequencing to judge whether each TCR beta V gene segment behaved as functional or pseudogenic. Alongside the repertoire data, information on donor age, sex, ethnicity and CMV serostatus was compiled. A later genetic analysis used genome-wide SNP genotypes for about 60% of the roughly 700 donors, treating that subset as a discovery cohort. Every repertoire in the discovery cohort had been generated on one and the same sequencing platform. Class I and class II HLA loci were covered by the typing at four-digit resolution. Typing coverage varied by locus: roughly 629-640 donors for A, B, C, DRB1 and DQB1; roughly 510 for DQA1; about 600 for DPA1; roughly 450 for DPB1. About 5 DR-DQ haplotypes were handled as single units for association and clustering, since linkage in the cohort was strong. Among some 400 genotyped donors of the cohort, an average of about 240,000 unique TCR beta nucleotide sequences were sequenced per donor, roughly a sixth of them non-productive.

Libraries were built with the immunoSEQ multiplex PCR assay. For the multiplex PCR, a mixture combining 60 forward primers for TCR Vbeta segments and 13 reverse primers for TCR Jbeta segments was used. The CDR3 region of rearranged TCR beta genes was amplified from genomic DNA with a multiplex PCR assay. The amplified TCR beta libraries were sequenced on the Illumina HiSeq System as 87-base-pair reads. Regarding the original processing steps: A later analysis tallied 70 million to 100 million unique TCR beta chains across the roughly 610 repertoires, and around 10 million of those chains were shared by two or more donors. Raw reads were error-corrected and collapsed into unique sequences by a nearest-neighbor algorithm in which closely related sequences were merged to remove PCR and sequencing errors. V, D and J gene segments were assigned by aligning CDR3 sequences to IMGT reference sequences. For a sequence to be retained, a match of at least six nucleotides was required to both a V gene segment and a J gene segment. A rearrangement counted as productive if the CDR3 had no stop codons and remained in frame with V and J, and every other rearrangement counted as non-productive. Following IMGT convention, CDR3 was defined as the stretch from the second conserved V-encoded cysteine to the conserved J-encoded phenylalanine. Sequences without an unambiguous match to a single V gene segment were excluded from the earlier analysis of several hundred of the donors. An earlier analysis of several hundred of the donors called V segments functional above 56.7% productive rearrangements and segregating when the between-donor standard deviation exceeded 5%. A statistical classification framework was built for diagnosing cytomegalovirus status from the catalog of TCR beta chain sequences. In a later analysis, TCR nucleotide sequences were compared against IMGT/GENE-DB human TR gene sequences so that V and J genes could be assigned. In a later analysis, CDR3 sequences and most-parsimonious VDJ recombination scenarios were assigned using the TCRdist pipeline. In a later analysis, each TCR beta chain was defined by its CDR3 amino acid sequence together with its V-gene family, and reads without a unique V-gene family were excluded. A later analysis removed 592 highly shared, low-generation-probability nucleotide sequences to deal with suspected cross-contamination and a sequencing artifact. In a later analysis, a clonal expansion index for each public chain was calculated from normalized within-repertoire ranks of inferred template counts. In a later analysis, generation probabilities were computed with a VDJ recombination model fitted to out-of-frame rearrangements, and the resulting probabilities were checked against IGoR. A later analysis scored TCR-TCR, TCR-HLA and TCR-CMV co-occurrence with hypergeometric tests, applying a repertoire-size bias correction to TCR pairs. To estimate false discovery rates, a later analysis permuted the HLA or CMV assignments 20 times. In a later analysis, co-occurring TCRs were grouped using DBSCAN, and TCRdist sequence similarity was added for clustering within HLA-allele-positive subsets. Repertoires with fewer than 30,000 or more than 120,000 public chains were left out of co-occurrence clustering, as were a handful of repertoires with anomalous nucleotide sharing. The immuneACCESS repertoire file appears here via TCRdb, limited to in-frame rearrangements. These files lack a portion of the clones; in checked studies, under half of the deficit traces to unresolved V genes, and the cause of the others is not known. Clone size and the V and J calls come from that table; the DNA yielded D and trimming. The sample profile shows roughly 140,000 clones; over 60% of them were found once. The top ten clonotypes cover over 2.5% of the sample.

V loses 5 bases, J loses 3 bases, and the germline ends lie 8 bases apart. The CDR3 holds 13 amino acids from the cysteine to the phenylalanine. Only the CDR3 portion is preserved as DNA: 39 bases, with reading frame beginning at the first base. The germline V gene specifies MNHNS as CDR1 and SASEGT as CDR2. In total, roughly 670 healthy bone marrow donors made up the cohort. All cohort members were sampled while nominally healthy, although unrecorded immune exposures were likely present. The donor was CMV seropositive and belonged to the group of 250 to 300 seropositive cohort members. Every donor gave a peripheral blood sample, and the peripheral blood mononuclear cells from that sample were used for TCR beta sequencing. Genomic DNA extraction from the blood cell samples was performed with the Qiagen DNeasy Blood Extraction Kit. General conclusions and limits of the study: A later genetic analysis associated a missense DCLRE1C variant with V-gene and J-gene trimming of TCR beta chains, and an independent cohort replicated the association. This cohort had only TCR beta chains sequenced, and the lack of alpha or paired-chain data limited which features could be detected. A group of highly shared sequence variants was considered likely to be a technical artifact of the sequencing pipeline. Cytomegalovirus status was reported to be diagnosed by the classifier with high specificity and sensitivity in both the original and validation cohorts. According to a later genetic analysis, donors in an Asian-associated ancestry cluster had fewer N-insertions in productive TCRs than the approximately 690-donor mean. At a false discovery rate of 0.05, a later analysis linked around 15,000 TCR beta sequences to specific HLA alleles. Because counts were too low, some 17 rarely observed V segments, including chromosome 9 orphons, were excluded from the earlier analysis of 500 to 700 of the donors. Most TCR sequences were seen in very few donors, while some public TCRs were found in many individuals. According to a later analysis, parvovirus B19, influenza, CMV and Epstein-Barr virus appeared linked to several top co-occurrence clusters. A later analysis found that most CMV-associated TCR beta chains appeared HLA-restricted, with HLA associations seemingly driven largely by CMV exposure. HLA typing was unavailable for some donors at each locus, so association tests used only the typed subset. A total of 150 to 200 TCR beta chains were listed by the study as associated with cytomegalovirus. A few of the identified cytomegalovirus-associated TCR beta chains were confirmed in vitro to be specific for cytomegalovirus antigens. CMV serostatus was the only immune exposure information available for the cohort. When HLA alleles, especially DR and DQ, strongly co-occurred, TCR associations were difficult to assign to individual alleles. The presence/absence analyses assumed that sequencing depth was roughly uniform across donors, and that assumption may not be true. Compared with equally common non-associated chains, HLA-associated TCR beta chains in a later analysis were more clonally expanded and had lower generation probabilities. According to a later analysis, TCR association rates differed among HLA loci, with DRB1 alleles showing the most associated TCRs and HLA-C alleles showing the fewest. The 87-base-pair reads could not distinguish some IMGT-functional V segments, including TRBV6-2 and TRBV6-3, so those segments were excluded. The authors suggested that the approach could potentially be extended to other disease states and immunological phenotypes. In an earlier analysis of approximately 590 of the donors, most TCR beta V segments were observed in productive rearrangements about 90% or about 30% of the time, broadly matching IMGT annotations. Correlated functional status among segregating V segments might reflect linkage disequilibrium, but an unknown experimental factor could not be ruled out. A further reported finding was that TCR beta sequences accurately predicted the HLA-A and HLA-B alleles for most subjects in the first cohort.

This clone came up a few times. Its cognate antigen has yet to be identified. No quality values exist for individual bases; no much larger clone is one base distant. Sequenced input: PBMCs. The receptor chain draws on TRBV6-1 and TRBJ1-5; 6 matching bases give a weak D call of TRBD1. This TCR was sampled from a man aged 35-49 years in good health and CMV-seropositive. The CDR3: CASSRTVNQPQHF. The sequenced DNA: TGTGCCAGCAGTCGGACAGTCAATCAGCCCCAGCATTTT.